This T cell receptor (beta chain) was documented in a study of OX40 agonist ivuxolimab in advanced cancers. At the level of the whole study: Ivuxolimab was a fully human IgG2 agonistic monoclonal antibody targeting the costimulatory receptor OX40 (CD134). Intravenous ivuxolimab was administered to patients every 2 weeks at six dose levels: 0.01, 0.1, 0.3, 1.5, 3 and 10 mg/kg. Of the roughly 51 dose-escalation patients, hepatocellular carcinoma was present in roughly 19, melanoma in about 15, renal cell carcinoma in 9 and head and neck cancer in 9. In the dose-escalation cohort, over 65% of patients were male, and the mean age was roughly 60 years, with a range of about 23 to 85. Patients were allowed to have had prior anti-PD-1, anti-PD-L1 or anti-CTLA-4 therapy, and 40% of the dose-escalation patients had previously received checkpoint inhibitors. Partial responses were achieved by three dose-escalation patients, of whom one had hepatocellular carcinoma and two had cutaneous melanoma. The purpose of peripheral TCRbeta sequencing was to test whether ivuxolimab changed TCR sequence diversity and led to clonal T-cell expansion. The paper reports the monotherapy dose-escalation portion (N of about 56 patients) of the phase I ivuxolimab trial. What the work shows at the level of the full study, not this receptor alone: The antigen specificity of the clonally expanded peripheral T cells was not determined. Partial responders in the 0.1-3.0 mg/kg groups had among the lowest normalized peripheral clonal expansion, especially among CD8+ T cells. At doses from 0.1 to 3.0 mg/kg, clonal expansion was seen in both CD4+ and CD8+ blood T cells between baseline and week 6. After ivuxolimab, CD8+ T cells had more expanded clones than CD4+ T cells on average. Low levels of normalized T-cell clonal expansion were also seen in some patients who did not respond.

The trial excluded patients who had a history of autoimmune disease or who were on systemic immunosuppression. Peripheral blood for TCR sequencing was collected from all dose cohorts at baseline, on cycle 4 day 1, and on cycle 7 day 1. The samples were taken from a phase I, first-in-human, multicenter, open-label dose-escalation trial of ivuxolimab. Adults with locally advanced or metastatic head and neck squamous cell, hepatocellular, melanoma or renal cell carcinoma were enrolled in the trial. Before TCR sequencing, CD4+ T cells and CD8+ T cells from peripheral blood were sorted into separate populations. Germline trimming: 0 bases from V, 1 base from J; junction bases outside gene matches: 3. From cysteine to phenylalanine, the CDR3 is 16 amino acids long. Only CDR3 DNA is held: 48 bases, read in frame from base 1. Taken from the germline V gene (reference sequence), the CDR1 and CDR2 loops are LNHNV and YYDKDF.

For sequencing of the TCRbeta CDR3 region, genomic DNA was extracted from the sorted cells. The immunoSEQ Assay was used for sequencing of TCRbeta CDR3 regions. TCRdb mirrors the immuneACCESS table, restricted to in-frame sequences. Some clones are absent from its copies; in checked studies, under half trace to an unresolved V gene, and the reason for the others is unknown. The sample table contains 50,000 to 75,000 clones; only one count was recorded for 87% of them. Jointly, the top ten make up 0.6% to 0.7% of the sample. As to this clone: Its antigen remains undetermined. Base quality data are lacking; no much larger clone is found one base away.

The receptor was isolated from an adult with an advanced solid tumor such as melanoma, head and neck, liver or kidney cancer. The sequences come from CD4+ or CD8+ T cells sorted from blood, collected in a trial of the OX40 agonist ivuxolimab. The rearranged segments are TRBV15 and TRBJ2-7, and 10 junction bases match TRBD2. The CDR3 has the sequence CATSRDLAGGSYEQYF. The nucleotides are TGTGCCACCAGCAGAGATTTAGCGGGAGGATCCTACGAGCAGTACTTC.